The subject of this entry is one T cell receptor (beta chain). Its specificity is not known. TCRdb's copy holds only in-frame clones and misses some; the assay was immunoSEQ multiplex PCR. This sample has approximately 82,000 clones; 84% occur once, and the top ten carry 20% to 30%. The sample is drawn from a study of OX40 agonist ivuxolimab in advanced cancers. Study-wide points: Clonal expansion from baseline to week 6 occurred in both CD4+ and CD8+ T cells.

Here the sequenced sample was CD4+ or CD8+ T cells sorted from blood, taken in a trial of the OX40 agonist ivuxolimab. The sequence derives from an adult with an advanced solid tumor such as melanoma, head and neck, liver or kidney cancer.

The CDR3 sequence is CASSTLEGATNEKLFF. For the CDR3, the DNA is TGTGCCAGCAGCACCCTAGAGGGCGCAACTAATGAAAAACTGTTTTTT. The V gene is TRBV5-4, the J gene TRBJ1-4; D unclear. CDR1 and CDR2 from the germline V gene are SGHNT and YYREEE (reference sequence). The CDR3 spans 16 residues. V lost 4 bases and J lost 0, with 13 bases in between.